Listed below are T cell receptor beta chains from one sample, sequenced in a study of cytomegalovirus exposure and HLA in healthy donors. Measured with immunoSEQ multiplex PCR; TCRdb has only the in-frame clones, and not every one. Of about 110,000 clones in the sample, approximately 70% are singletons; the top ten hold roughly 0.82%. The sample consisted of PBMCs. The source is a woman aged 25 to 39 in good health and CMV-seronegative. The CDR3 runs from the conserved cysteine through the conserved F or W. The D gene is left open where the match is weak. Size is stated for part of the rows, as once, few or many counts, or as a class when the clone is expanded.

>TRBV2|TRBJ2-1|TRBD2|few
TGTGCCAGCAGTTCGGCTAGCGGGAGTGTTAATGAGCAGTTCTTC
CASSSASGSVNEQFF
>TRBV7-7|TRBJ1-1|-|few
TGTGCCAGCAGCGCCCATGTCGGGGACACTGAAGCTTTCTTT
CASSAHVGDTEAFF
>TRBV29-1|TRBJ1-1|-|-
TGCAGCGTTGAAGATTGGCGGGTGGACACTGAAGCTTTCTTT
CSVEDWRVDTEAFF
>TRBV5-4|TRBJ1-1|TRBD1|-
TGTGCCAGCAGCTCAGTGGACAGGGTGGGCACTGAAGCTTTCTTT
CASSSVDRVGTEAFF
>TRBV28|TRBJ2-7|TRBD1|once
TGTGCCTCACAGGGGGTCGGATCCTCCTACGAGCAGTACTTC
CASQGVGSSYEQYF
>TRBV11-3|TRBJ2-3|-|-
TGTGCCAGCAGCCCCTTCGGGGATGTGTATACGCAGTATTTT
CASSPFGDVYTQYF
>TRBV2|TRBJ2-1|TRBD2|-
TGTGCCAGCAGAATCAGGTTAATAGCGGGGAAATACAATGAGCAGTTCTTC
CASRIRLIAGKYNEQFF
>TRBV29-1|TRBJ1-1|TRBD1|-
TGCAGCGTTGATTCTTGGACAGGGAGGACTGAAGCTTTCTTT
CSVDSWTGRTEAFF
>TRBV30|TRBJ2-1|TRBD2|-
TGTGCCTGGACTAGCGGATACAATGAGCAGTTCTTC
CAWTSGYNEQFF
>TRBV7-6|TRBJ1-2|-|-
TGTGCCAGCAGCCGCAGGATTTTAACTGATGGTGATTTAGGCTACACCTTC
CASSRRILTDGDLGYTF
>TRBV2|TRBJ2-6|-|-
TGTGCCAGCAGTGGACAGGAAGCAAGCTCTGGGGCCAACGTCCTGACTTTC
CASSGQEASSGANVLTF
>TRBV6-1|TRBJ2-5|TRBD2|-
TGTGCCAGCACCGAGGGAGCGGGAGTTGAGACCCAGTACTTC
CASTEGAGVETQYF
>TRBV6-5|TRBJ2-7|-|-
TGTGCCAGCAGCCCGGGTTCGTGGGAGCAGTACTTC
CASSPGSWEQYF
>TRBV5-1|TRBJ2-6|-|-
TGCGCCAGCAGCTTTAGCCCCGCTGGGGCCAACGTCCTGACTTTC
CASSFSPAGANVLTF
>TRBV13|TRBJ2-1|TRBD2|-
TGTGCCAGCAGCTTTTCGCTAGCGGGGAGGAATGAGCAGTTCTTC
CASSFSLAGRNEQFF
>TRBV5-4|TRBJ2-2|-|few
TGTGCCAGCAGCTTTGCGGGAACGAACACCGGGGAGCTGTTTTTT
CASSFAGTNTGELFF
>TRBV18|TRBJ1-1|-|-
TGTGCCAGCTCACCACCATGGAGGGACACTGAAGCTTTCTTT
CASSPPWRDTEAFF
>TRBV27|TRBJ1-4|-|few
TGTGCCAGCAGTTTCCCCAACGGGAAACTGTTTTTT
CASSFPNGKLFF
>TRBV5-1|TRBJ1-1|-|-
TGCGCCAGCAGCTTGATTAAGAACACTGAAGCTTTCTTT
CASSLIKNTEAFF
>TRBV5-4|TRBJ2-7|TRBD1|-
TGTGCCAGCAGCTTAGACAGGGGTACCTACGAGCAGTACTTC
CASSLDRGTYEQYF
>TRBV2|TRBJ2-2|TRBD2|-
TGTGCCAGCAAGACACTAGCGGGAGGTAGGACCGGGGAGCTGTTTTTT
CASKTLAGGRTGELFF
>TRBV4-1|TRBJ1-5|TRBD1|-
TGCGCCAGCAGCCAAACAGGGGGATTCGATCCCCAGCATTTT
CASSQTGGFDPQHF
>TRBV7-8|TRBJ2-3|TRBD2|-
TGTGCCAGCAGCTTTTCGATTAGCGGGAGATCCGTCACAGATACGCAGTATTTT
CASSFSISGRSVTDTQYF
>TRBV6-1|TRBJ2-1|-|-
TGTGCCAGCAGAGACGGGTTTTCTGAGCAGTTCTTC
CASRDGFSEQFF
>TRBV29-1|TRBJ1-1|-|once
TGCAGCGTTCTACTAACTTTATCTGAAGCTTTCTTT
CSVLLTLSEAFF
>TRBV5-1|TRBJ1-5|-|-
TGCGCCAGCAGCCCCGGGGGGCACTTTTATCAGCCCCAGCATTTT
CASSPGGHFYQPQHF
>TRBV6-1|TRBJ1-6|-|-
TGTGCCAGCAGTGGGGGCCGGACAGTGAAGTTGTATTCACCCCTCCACTTT
CASSGGRTVKLYSPLHF
>TRBV5-6|TRBJ2-2|-|-
TGTGCCAGCAGCCGGGTACAGGACACCGGGGAGCTGTTTTTT
CASSRVQDTGELFF
>TRBV2|TRBJ1-5|-|-
TGTGCCAGCAGGGGGGCAGACAATCAGCCCCAGCATTTT
CASRGADNQPQHF
>TRBV27|TRBJ2-2|-|few
TGTGCCAGCAGTACCCTTGAGCGAGCAAACACCGGGGAGCTGTTTTTT
CASSTLERANTGELFF
>TRBV5-6|TRBJ2-7|-|few
TGTGCCAGCAGTTCGGCCGGGGTATCCTACGAGCAGTACTTC
CASSSAGVSYEQYF
>TRBV5-6|TRBJ2-5|-|-
TGTGCCAGCAGCTTGGTTGAGGCCCCTGGGGAGACCCAGTACTTC
CASSLVEAPGETQYF
>TRBV10-3|TRBJ1-5|-|-
TGTGCCATCAGTGAGTCTTACGGGCAGCCCCAGCATTTT
CAISESYGQPQHF
>TRBV6-6|TRBJ1-1|-|-
TGTGCCAGCACCTATAGGAACACTGAAGCTTTCTTT
CASTYRNTEAFF
>TRBV5-1|TRBJ2-4|-|-
TGCGCCAGCAGCTTGGTCCCGGCGGACATTCAGTACTTC
CASSLVPADIQYF
>TRBV10-1|TRBJ2-7|TRBD1|-
TGCGCCAGCAGTGAGCTTCTAGGGACAGGGGGAAACGAGCAGTACTTC
CASSELLGTGGNEQYF
>TRBV6-5|TRBJ2-3|TRBD2|-
TGTGCCAGCAGTTACAGGACTAGCGGGACAGATACGCAGTATTTT
CASSYRTSGTDTQYF
>TRBV29-1|TRBJ1-3|-|-
TGCAGCGTGGGGGCGTCTGGAAACACCATATATTTT
CSVGASGNTIYF
>TRBV2|TRBJ2-3|TRBD2|-
TGTGCCACCACCCCCTCGGGGGGGTGGGATACGCAGTATTTT
CATTPSGGWDTQYF
>TRBV6-4|TRBJ2-3|-|-
TGTGCCAGCAGTGGAACCCCGGGATCCCCCGGGAGCACAGATACGCAGTATTTT
CASSGTPGSPGSTDTQYF
>TRBV27|TRBJ1-2|TRBD1|few
TGTGCCAGCAAGACAGGGGGCTATGGCTACACCTTC
CASKTGGYGYTF
>TRBV27|TRBJ1-2|-|-
TGTGCCAGCAGTTTAACAGGGCGGGGCTACACCTTC
CASSLTGRGYTF
>TRBV7-2|TRBJ2-1|TRBD1|-
TGTGCCAGCAGCATTTCAGGGGGCGACTTATACAATGAGCAGTTCTTC
CASSISGGDLYNEQFF
>TRBV7-8|TRBJ1-5|-|-
TGTGCCAGCAGCTTGCAGGGTTCGAGCAATCAGCCCCAGCATTTT
CASSLQGSSNQPQHF
>TRBV5-1|TRBJ1-2|TRBD1|once
TGCGCCAGCAGCTTGGATGTTAGGACAGGGGGCTTGGGCTACACCTTC
CASSLDVRTGGLGYTF
>TRBV6-1|TRBJ2-3|TRBD2|once
TGTGCCAGCAGGTTGACTAGCACATTCACAGATACGCAGTATTTT
CASRLTSTFTDTQYF
>TRBV19|TRBJ2-7|-|-
TGTGCCACCCGTCGTTCGGTTTCCTACGAGCAGTACTTC
CATRRSVSYEQYF
>TRBV14|TRBJ1-1|-|once
TGTGCCAGCAGCCGCTTGCAGGGGAGCGTCACTGAAGCTTTCTTT
CASSRLQGSVTEAFF
>TRBV7-3|TRBJ2-3|TRBD2|-
TGTGCCAGCAGCTTAATCGCGGGGGGCACAGATACGCAGTATTTT
CASSLIAGGTDTQYF
>TRBV6-1|TRBJ2-7|-|-
TGTGCCAGCAGTAGCTTGGACGGAGGGAACTACGAGCAGTACTTC
CASSSLDGGNYEQYF
>TRBV4-3|TRBJ1-1|-|-
TGCGCCAGCAGCCAAGCAACAGGGTTAGGGGCTGAAGCTTTCTTT
CASSQATGLGAEAFF
>TRBV19|TRBJ1-2|TRBD1|-
TGTGCCAGTAGCCGGGGGGACAGGAGCTATGGCTACACCTTC
CASSRGDRSYGYTF
>TRBV6-6|TRBJ2-5|-|few
TGTGCCAGCAGTTCCAAAGAGACCCAGTACTTC
CASSSKETQYF
>TRBV7-9|TRBJ2-7|-|-
TGTGCCAGCAGCCCGGGGGACGAGCAGTACTTC
CASSPGDEQYF
>TRBV5-1|TRBJ1-3|-|-
TGCGCCAGCAGCTTGGCCGGGGGGTCCTCTGGAAACACCATATATTTT
CASSLAGGSSGNTIYF
>TRBV25-1|TRBJ1-1|TRBD1|-
TGTGCCAGCAGTATCGACAGGGGAGGGACTGAAGCTTTCTTT
CASSIDRGGTEAFF
>TRBV5-1|TRBJ1-5|-|-
TGCGCCAGCAGCTTCAATAGCAATCAGCCCCAGCATTTT
CASSFNSNQPQHF
>TRBV11-1|TRBJ1-1|-|-
TGTGCCAGCAGCTTTACAGGGAACACTGAAGCTTTCTTT
CASSFTGNTEAFF
>TRBV7-6|TRBJ1-3|-|-
TGTGCCAGCAGCTTAGTTAACAGAGTAAGCTCTGGAAACACCATATATTTT
CASSLVNRVSSGNTIYF